This TCR beta chain emerged from a study of cytomegalovirus exposure and HLA in healthy donors. Findings and caveats of the study: Differences between HLA loci emerged in a later analysis of TCR association rates, with DRB1 most and HLA-C fewest. Previously analyzed data showed that most TCR beta V segments were productive at a frequency of about 87% or about 30%. Later work showed greater clonal expansion in HLA-associated TCR beta chains than in equally common others.

The CDR3 runs 15 residues. The V gene lost 0 bases and the J gene lost 2 bases, with 11 bases spanning the gap. Germline-derived CDR1 and CDR2 are SGDLS and YYNGEE. This PCR relied on a set of 60 Vbeta primers and 13 Jbeta primers. The table came from immunoSEQ multiplex PCR; TCRdb's copy has only in-frame clones and leaves some out. The repertoire consists of 120,000 or so clones, with approximately 87% occurring once and the leading ten covering 20%. This clone has a single count. Antigen: not known. What was sequenced was PBMCs. The sequence derives from a young man in good health and CMV-seropositive. This chain joins TRBV9 and TRBJ1-2, with D possibly TRBD1 on 5 matching bases. CDR3 loop: CASSVGKTDNYGYTF. DNA for the CDR3: TGTGCCAGCAGCGTAGGGAAGACAGACAACTATGGCTACACCTTC. Complete variable domain (other parts from reference TRBV9 and TRBJ1-2): DSGVTQTPKHLITATGQRVTLRCSPRSGDLSVYWYQQSLDQGLQFLIQYYNGEERAKGNILERFSAQQFPDLHSELNLSSLELGDSALYFCASSVGKTDNYGYTFGSGTRLTVV.